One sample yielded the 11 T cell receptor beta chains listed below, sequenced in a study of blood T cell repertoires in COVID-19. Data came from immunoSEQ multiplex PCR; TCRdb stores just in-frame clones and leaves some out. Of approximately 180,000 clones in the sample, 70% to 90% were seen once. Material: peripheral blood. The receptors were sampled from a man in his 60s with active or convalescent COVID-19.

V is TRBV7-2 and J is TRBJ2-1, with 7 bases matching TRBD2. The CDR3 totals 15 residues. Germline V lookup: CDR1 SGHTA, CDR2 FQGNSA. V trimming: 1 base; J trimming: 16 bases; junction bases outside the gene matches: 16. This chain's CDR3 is CASSLDSHPRGLLFF. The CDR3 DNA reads TGTGCCAGCAGCTTAGATAGTCACCCAAGGGGACTACTCTTCTTC.

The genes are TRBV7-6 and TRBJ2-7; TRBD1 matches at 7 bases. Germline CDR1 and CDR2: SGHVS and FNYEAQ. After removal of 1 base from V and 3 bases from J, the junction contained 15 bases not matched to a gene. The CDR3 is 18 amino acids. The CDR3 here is CASSLGVRNRGIGYEQYF. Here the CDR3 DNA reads TGTGCCAGCAGCTTAGGGGTGAGAAACAGGGGAATCGGCTACGAGCAGTACTTC.

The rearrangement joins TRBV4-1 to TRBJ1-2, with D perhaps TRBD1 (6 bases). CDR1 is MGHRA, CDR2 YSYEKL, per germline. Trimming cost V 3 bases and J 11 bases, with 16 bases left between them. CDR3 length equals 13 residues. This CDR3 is CASSQAGVPGYTF. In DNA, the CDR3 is TGCGCCAGCAGCCAGGCAGGGGTTCCGGGATACACCTTC.

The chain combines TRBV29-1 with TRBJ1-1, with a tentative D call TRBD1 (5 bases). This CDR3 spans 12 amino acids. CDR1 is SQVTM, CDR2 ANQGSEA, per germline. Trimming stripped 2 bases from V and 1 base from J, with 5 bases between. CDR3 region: CSVEQGNTEAFF. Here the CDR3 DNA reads TGCAGCGTTGAACAGGGGAACACTGAAGCTTTCTTT.

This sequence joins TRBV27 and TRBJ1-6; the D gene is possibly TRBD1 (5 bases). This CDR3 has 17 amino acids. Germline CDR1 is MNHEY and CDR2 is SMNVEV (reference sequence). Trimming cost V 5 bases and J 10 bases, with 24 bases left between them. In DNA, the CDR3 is TGTGCCAGCAGTCCAGACCCAAGGACCTGGGGGGGATCACCCCTCCACTTT. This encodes CASSPDPRTWGGSPLHF.

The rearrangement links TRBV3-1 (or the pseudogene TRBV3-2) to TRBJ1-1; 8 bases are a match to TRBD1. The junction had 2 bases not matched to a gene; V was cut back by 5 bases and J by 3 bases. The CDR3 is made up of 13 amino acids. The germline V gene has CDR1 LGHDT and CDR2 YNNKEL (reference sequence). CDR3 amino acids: CASSIRGHTEAFF. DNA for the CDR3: TGTGCCAGCAGCATCAGGGGGCACACTGAAGCTTTCTTT.

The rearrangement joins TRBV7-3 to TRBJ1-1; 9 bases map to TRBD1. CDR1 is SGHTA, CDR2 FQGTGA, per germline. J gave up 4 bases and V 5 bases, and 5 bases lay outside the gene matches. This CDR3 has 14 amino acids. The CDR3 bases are TGTGCCAGCAGCAGCGGACAGGGGAGCACTGAAGCTTTCTTT. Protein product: CASSSGQGSTEAFF.

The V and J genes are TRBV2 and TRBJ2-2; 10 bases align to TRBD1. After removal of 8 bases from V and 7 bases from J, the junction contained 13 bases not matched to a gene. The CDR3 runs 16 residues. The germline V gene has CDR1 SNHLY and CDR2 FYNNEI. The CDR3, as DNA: TGTGCCAGCCTACAACCGGGACAGGGGATGAGCGGGGAGCTGTTTTTT. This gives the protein CASLQPGQGMSGELFF.

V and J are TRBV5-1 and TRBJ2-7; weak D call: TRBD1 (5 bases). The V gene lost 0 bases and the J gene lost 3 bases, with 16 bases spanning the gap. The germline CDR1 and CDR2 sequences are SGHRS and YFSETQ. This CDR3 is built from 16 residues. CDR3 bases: TGCGCCAGCAGCTTGGTGAAAGGGGTGGGTCTCTACGAGCAGTACTTC. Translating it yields CASSLVKGVGLYEQYF. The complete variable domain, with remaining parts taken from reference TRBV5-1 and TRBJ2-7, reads KAGVTQTPRYLIKTRGQQVTLSCSPISGHRSVSWYQQTPGQGLQFLFEYFSETQRNKGNFPGRFSGRQFSNSRSEMNVSTLELGDSALYLCASSLVKGVGLYEQYFGPGTRLTVT.

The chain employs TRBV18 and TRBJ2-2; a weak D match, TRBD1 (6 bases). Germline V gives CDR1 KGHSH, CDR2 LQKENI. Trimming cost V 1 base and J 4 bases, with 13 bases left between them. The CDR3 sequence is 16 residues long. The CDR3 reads CASSPREGRGTGELFF. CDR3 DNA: TGTGCCAGCTCACCACGAGAAGGCAGGGGCACCGGGGAGCTGTTTTTT.

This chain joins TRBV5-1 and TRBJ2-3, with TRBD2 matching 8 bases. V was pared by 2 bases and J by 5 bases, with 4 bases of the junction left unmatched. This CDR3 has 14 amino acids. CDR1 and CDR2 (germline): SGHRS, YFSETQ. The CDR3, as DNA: TGCGCCAGCAGCTTCACTAGCGGCGAAGATACGCAGTATTTT. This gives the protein CASSFTSGEDTQYF.